This TCR beta chain was obtained from a study of T cells in Graves' hyperthyroidism and ophthalmopathy (dated by TCRdb to the late 2010s). Background on the whole study: Peripheral blood samples were taken at the time of initial diagnosis, prior to any treatment. To identify distinguishing TCR V-J signatures, a discovery cohort of some 100 patients was used, comprising 43 with Graves' ophthalmopathy and about 59 with stable Graves' hyperthyroidism. An independent validation cohort of fewer than 20 hyperthyroidism patients and over 15 patients who later progressed to ophthalmopathy tested prospective prediction of ophthalmopathy. For training and testing, the approximately 97 patients in the discovery cohort were randomly divided in a 7:3 ratio. Thyroid tissue and blood T-cell repertoires from six Graves' hyperthyroidism patients were also compared in the study. After blood sampling, hyperthyroidism patients were treated with methimazole at a starting dose of 30 mg daily, and ophthalmopathy patients were treated with high-dose intravenous methylprednisolone. According to the paper, TCR Vbeta CDR3 sequencing was carried out on around 140 peripheral blood samples, which came from some 41 ophthalmopathy, 75 to 80 hyperthyroidism and approximately 17 progressor patients.

As to this clonotype: Its antigen target is currently unknown. The sample holds no much larger clone one base away, and base qualities are not on file.

From cysteine to valine, the CDR3 is 15 amino acids long. Solely the CDR3 DNA is kept, with 45 bases framed from the first base. The germline V and J ends show losses of 0 bases and 0 bases respectively, and no gene match explains 3 bases of the junction. Via the germline V gene, CDR1 is SGHRS and CDR2 YFSETQ. TCR beta CDR3 regions were amplified from RNA transcripts. A first-round RT-PCR of the TCR CDR3 used the HTBI primer set with the Qiagen OneStep RT-PCR kit. Libraries were constructed in a second round of multiplex PCR, after which size selection and purification were performed. Sequencing of the libraries was done on an Illumina HiSeq2000 using paired-end 100 bp reads. In the original analysis: SOAPnuke was used to process the raw data, removing reads that contained adapters or uncalled bases, had a mean Phred below 15, or lacked an exact match to the constant primer or identifier. COPE v1.2.5 was used to merge high-quality paired reads, and clonotypes were defined as unique nucleotide sequences. MiTCR v1.1 was used to align clonotypes to the IMGT TRBV, TRBD and TRBJ reference segments. The analysis was restricted to V-J combinations with a frequency above 0.0001, which together covered just over 99% of the repertoires. The TCS score was defined as F50 (clonal expansion) divided by E x V (chaos), with BLOSUM62-based TCRdist calculated between CDR3 peptides within each V-J. Welch's t-statistics and random forest reduced approximately 520 V-J features to under 15, which were used in a naive Bayes classifier (R e1071). The similarity between thyroid and blood repertoires was quantified using the Morisita-Horn index. TCRdb reworked the public reads: Q25 trimming with fastp, MiXCR clone assembly, productive beta chains retained. Here each entry gathers all rows of one CDR3 protein and keeps the most common genes and DNA. The authors' filters were not applied to this entry. In this sample the table shows roughly 61,000 distinct CDR3 sequences, 53% of which occur a single time. The top ten clonotypes cover 2.5% to 3.5% of the sample.

Study-level results and caveats: Blood samples also contained most of the expanded thyroid clonotypes (frequency above 0.001), which suggests that blood repertoires may reflect thyroid immune responses. Sample size was not statistically predetermined, and investigators were not blinded to group allocation. Ophthalmopathy was separated from stable hyperthyroidism by a 13 V-J signature model, with about 86% sensitivity and 81% to 82% specificity obtained in cross-validation and 80%/75% obtained in testing. In validation, progression to ophthalmopathy was predicted by the model with roughly 71% sensitivity and roughly 76% specificity, a median of approximately 6.5 months before onset.

In the ophthalmopathy patients, disease was moderately to severely active, with a Clinical Activity Score of 3 or more, a NOSPECS grade of 4 or more, and a duration of less than 3 months. Any patient with an uncontrolled infection, another autoimmune disease, pregnancy or lactation was excluded. Clinical symptoms, serum thyroxine and TRAb, thyroid ultrasound, and orbital computed tomography formed the basis for the diagnoses. PBMCs were isolated from 7.5 to 10 ml of fresh peripheral blood by Ficoll-Paque density gradient centrifugation. Total RNA was extracted using Trizol reagent, and RNA quality was assessed on an Agilent 2100 Bioanalyzer.

Sequences were obtained from blood. The sequence is built from TRBV5-1 and TRBJ2-7, and 7 junctional nucleotides match TRBD1. The receptor's source is a woman aged 60-75 years with Graves' ophthalmopathy. The DNA sequence reads TGCGCCAGCAGCTTGGGGGCAGGGGGCTCCTACGAGCAGTACGTC. Its protein is CASSLGAGGSYEQYV.